The entry that follows covers one TCR beta chain sequence. The data were obtained in a study of blood T cell repertoires in COVID-19. Trimming pared 0 bases from V and 7 bases from J, leaving 5 bases between. Looked up from germline, CDR1 is SGHRS and CDR2 is YFSETQ. There are 12 residues in the CDR3. Some clones are missing from TCRdb's copy, which holds only in-frame ones; the method was immunoSEQ multiplex PCR. The sample shows hundreds of thousands of clones, 90% of them seen only once. Sequenced material: PBMCs or T cells enriched from blood (not recorded which). The chain has TRBV5-1 and TRBJ2-1; D is undetermined. This TCR derives from a woman aged 18-35 years with acute COVID-19. CDR3 in DNA: TGCGCCAGCAGCTTGGCGAGGAATGAGCAGTTCTTC. It specifies CASSLARNEQFF.